This TCR beta chain was sequenced in a study of shared clonotypes between healthy human individuals. Germline V lookup: CDR1 MNHNS, CDR2 SASEGT. The length of the CDR3 is 13 residues. Trimming stripped 5 bases from V and 1 base from J, with 8 bases between. As processed by the authors: ImmunoSEQ output lacked quality scores and full-length reads, limiting matched filtering. The table came from immunoSEQ multiplex PCR; TCRdb's copy has only in-frame clones and leaves some out. V and J calls and clone size are as listed in that table; D and trimming were resolved from the DNA. The sample yields about 1.1 million clones, roughly 80% seen once. Recent acute infections and vaccinations were absent in the healthy HIV-negative adult donors. The study drew all its donors from Caucasian adults living in Nashville, Tennessee. The investigators split CD4+ cells into a CD45RA+ naive subset and a CD45RA-negative memory subset.

The V gene is TRBV6-1, the J gene TRBJ1-2, with D unclear. Specimen: memory CD4+ T cells from PBMCs. Indicated subset: CD45RA-negative fraction. The receptor was isolated from a man aged 18 to 30 in good health. Some clones in this sample may be carry-over from other donors' samples. This CDR3 is CASSNRDNYGYTF. The CDR3 coding sequence is TGTGCCAGCAGTAACAGAGATAACTATGGCTACACCTTC.